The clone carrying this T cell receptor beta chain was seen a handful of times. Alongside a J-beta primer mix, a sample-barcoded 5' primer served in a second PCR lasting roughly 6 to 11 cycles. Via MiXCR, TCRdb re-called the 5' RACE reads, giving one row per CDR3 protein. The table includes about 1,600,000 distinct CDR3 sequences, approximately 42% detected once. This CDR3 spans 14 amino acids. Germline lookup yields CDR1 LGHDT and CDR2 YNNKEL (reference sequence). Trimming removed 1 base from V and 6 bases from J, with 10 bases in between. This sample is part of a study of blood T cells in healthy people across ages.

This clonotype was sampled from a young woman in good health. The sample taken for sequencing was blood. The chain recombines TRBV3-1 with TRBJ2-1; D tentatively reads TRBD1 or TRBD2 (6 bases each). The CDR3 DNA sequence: TGTGCCAGCAGCCAAGGTGGGGGGCGCAATGAGCAGTTCTTC. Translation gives CASSQGGGRNEQFF.